These 22 T cell receptor beta chains share one sample of origin, sequenced in a study of blood T cell repertoires in COVID-19. The assay was immunoSEQ multiplex PCR, and TCRdb's table has in-frame clones only and misses some. The repertoire holds approximately 200,000 clones, with about 80% as singletons. Sequences were obtained from peripheral blood. These receptors were obtained from a young woman who had recovered from COVID-19.

This clone was counted a single time. This chain joins TRBV6-6 and TRBJ1-5; 7 bases map to TRBD1. Per germline, CDR1 MNHNY and CDR2 SVGAGI (reference sequence). V trimming: 6 bases; J trimming: 11 bases; junction bases outside the gene matches: 13. The CDR3 consists of 14 residues. CDR3 protein: CASSPRQGPSAQHF. CDR3 nucleotides: TGTGCCAGCAGCCCCAGACAGGGACCCTCGGCCCAGCATTTT.

The V gene is TRBV2, the J gene TRBJ1-4, with TRBD1 matching over 8 bases. The CDR3 consists of 13 residues. The V and J ends lost 7 bases and 5 bases, in that order; junction bases with no gene match: 3. Germline V gives CDR1 SNHLY, CDR2 FYNNEI. In nucleotides, the CDR3 is TGTGCCAGCACCGGGACAGGAAATGAAAAACTGTTTTTT. This sequence encodes CASTGTGNEKLFF.

This clone appeared a single time. The V gene is TRBV18, the J gene TRBJ1-3, with D uncertain. CDR1 is KGHSH and CDR2 is LQKENI in the germline V gene. Trimming removed 2 bases at V and 0 bases at J, with 14 bases between. The CDR3 is 17 residues long. CDR3 amino acids: CASSPGPTSPSGNTIYF. Written as DNA, the CDR3 is TGTGCCAGCTCACCAGGGCCAACTTCGCCCTCTGGAAACACCATATATTTT.

The chain recombines TRBV29-1 with TRBJ2-7, with D possibly matching TRBD1 (6 bases). The CDR3 extends over 15 amino acids. Germline loops: CDR1 SQVTM, CDR2 ANQGSEA. V was cut by 5 bases and J by 5 bases, with 22 bases left in between. In DNA form, the CDR3 reads TGCAGCGTTACCGAGGACAGTGGCGTTTGGAACGAGCAGTACTTC. Translating it yields CSVTEDSGVWNEQYF.

This clone was recorded only once. The CDR3 nucleotides are TGTGCCAGTAGTTCCAGGACTAGCGGAGGGCGGGTTACGCAGTATTTT. This translates into CASSSRTSGGRVTQYF. The chain carries TRBV19 and TRBJ2-3; 10 nucleotides align to TRBD2. The germline gives CDR1 LNHDA, CDR2 SQIVND (reference sequence). V was clipped by 5 bases and J by 8 bases; unmatched bases: 13. The CDR3 extends over 16 amino acids.

This chain uses TRBV2 with TRBJ2-2; TRBD2 is a possible D gene (5 bases). Germline-derived CDR1 and CDR2 are SNHLY and FYNNEI. V lost 4 bases and J 5 bases, leaving 14 bases between the germline ends. The CDR3 length is 15 residues. The CDR3 nucleotides are TGTGCCAGCAGTGTTTACGGCTGGACTACCGGGGAGCTGTTTTTT. Amino acids: CASSVYGWTTGELFF.

The V gene is TRBV11-2, the J gene TRBJ1-1; 8 nucleotides match TRBD1. The CDR3 extends over 17 amino acids. The ends lost 0 bases at V and 5 bases at J; junction bases unmatched: 11. Germline CDR1 and CDR2: SGHAT and FQNNGV. CDR3: CASSLDGPGGGGTEAFF. The CDR3 bases are TGTGCCAGCAGCTTAGATGGGCCAGGGGGCGGAGGAACTGAAGCTTTCTTT. Complete variable domain (other parts from reference TRBV11-2 and TRBJ1-1): EAGVAQSPRYKIIEKRQSVAFWCNPISGHATLYWYQQILGQGPKLLIQFQNNGVVDDSQLPKDRFSAERLKGVDSTLKIQPAKLEDSAVYLCASSLDGPGGGGTEAFFGQGTRLTVV.

This rearrangement joins TRBV2 to TRBJ2-1, with 9 bases lining up with TRBD2. CDR1 and CDR2 (germline): SNHLY, FYNNEI. The J segment lost 3 bases and the V segment lost 3 bases, leaving 3 bases of the junction unmatched. CDR3 length equals 15 residues. The CDR3 reads CASSDGGGVYNEQFF. The CDR3 bases are TGTGCCAGCAGTGACGGCGGGGGGGTCTACAATGAGCAGTTCTTC.

This clone is a singleton in its sample. The chain is built from TRBV19 and TRBJ2-1, with 8 nucleotides matching TRBD2. CDR1 LNHDA and CDR2 SQIVND come from the germline V gene (reference sequence). CDR3 length: 14 amino acids. V lost 6 bases, J lost 0 bases, and 1 base stayed unmatched. Written as DNA, the CDR3 is TGTGCCAGTAGAGCGGGGGACTCCTACAATGAGCAGTTCTTC. Its translation: CASRAGDSYNEQFF.

J is TRBJ1-4 and V is TRBV18; perhaps TRBD1 as D (6 bases). The CDR3 has 16 amino acids. Trimming left V 5 bases short and J 1 base short, with 14 bases between. The V gene's germline CDR1 is KGHSH and CDR2 LQKENI. The CDR3 sequence: CASSTQGAGTNEKLFF. In DNA, the CDR3 is TGTGCCAGCTCAACACAGGGCGCGGGAACTAATGAAAAACTGTTTTTT.

The chain couples TRBV6-5 to TRBJ1-2; maybe TRBD1 (5 bases). V shed 8 bases and J shed 5 bases, with 21 bases lying between them. Germline loops: CDR1 MNHEY, CDR2 SVGAGI. The CDR3 is 15 residues long. The CDR3: CASSVTSRGTYGYTF. CDR3 nucleotides: TGTGCCAGCTCTGTTACCAGCAGAGGGACTTATGGCTACACCTTC.

The rearrangement uses TRBV28 and TRBJ2-5; D not certain. V was trimmed by 6 bases and J by 0 bases, leaving 20 bases between them. This CDR3 contains 17 residues. The germline CDR1 and CDR2 sequences are MDHEN and SYDVKM. The CDR3 DNA reads as TGTGCCAGCAGGGCTTCGCAGCATGGGCTTTACCAAGAGACCCAGTACTTC. This gives the protein CASRASQHGLYQETQYF.

The chain links TRBV2 to TRBJ1-1; D might be TRBD1 (5 bases). Germline V gives CDR1 SNHLY, CDR2 FYNNEI. Trimming left V 4 bases short and J 4 bases short, with 13 bases between. This CDR3 is built from 14 residues. The CDR3 loop reads CASSVSGRGTEAFF. DNA for the CDR3: TGTGCCAGCAGTGTATCAGGGAGGGGCACTGAAGCTTTCTTT.

The chain combines TRBV7-8 with TRBJ2-3; 11 bases align to TRBD2. Germline V gene sequence: CDR1 SGHVS, CDR2 FQNEAQ. The CDR3 consists of 15 residues. V was clipped by 5 bases and J by 5 bases; unmatched bases: 6. In nucleotides, the CDR3 is TGTGCCAGCAGCACACTAGCGGGGGTCAAAGATACGCAGTATTTT. Protein sequence: CASSTLAGVKDTQYF.

The gene calls are TRBV15 and TRBJ2-7, with 11 bases matching TRBD2. The CDR3 totals 18 residues. Germline values: CDR1 LNHNV, CDR2 YYDKDF (reference sequence). J gave up 0 bases and V 3 bases, and 10 bases lay outside the gene matches. The CDR3 DNA follows: TGTGCCACCAGCAGCGGACTAGCGGGCCTTGGCAGCTCCTACGAGCAGTACTTC. As protein: CATSSGLAGLGSSYEQYF.

The chain couples TRBV16 to TRBJ1-1; D not certain. CDR1 is KGHSY and CDR2 is FQNENV in the germline V gene. The ends were cut back, 1 base at V and 7 bases at J, with 13 bases in the middle. The CDR3 is 14 amino acids. This CDR3 is CASSQWSLRDEAFF. DNA for the CDR3: TGTGCCAGCAGCCAATGGTCCCTACGGGATGAAGCTTTCTTT.

As concerns this clone: A junction boundary mismatches the germline segment, possibly from a read error. The chain links TRBV7-3 to TRBJ2-2; tentatively, D is TRBD2 (7 bases). The CDR3 has 14 amino acids. Germline CDR1 is SGHTA and CDR2 is FQGTGA. The CDR3 spells CVSRGTSATGELFF. As DNA, the CDR3 is TGTGTCAGCAGGGGAACTAGCGCCACCGGGGAGCTGTTTTTT.

V gene TRBV11-2 combines with J gene TRBJ1-1; 9 bases line up with TRBD1. The CDR3 extends over 18 amino acids. CDR1 is SGHAT, CDR2 FQNNGV, per germline. Trimming at V came to 0 bases and at J to 4 bases, leaving 12 bases not matched to a gene. This chain's CDR3 is CASSLEGAGTGYITEAFF. The DNA for the CDR3 is TGTGCCAGCAGCTTAGAAGGAGCCGGGACAGGGTATATCACTGAAGCTTTCTTT.

This chain joins TRBV15 and TRBJ1-2; D is possibly TRBD1 (6 bases). This CDR3 is 14 amino acids long. V was cut by 3 bases and J by 8 bases, with 16 bases left in between. CDR1 LNHNV and CDR2 YYDKDF come from the germline V gene (reference sequence). The CDR3 loop reads CATSSQQGTEGYTF. CDR3 nucleotide sequence: TGTGCCACCAGCAGTCAACAGGGAACGGAGGGCTACACCTTC.

The chain links TRBV5-1 to TRBJ2-7; 11 nucleotides line up with TRBD2. The germline V gene encodes CDR1 SGHRS and CDR2 YFSETQ. V was pared by 7 bases and J by 4 bases, with 4 bases of the junction left unmatched. The CDR3 is 13 amino acids. In DNA, the CDR3 is TGCGCCAGCCGTACTAGCGGGAGATACGAGCAGTACTTC. Protein: CASRTSGRYEQYF.

CDR3 in amino acids: CAISDGTSGIEYF. The DNA of the CDR3 is TGTGCCATCAGTGATGGGACTAGCGGGATAGAGTACTTC. The chain has TRBV10-3 and TRBJ2-5, with 13 nucleotides matching TRBD2. The CDR3 runs to 13 residues. Germline CDR1 ENHRY, CDR2 SYGVKD. Trimming took 3 bases from V and 12 from J; bases not matched to a gene: 4.

The J gene is TRBJ2-2, the V gene TRBV27, with TRBD2 matching 9 bases. Trimming at V came to 6 bases and at J to 7 bases, leaving 12 bases not matched to a gene. Germline V lookup: CDR1 MNHEY, CDR2 SMNVEV (reference sequence). The CDR3 consists of 16 residues. The CDR3 bases are TGTGCCAGCAGATCATGGCCGGGACTAGCAAACGGGGAGCTGTTTTTT. Translation gives CASRSWPGLANGELFF.